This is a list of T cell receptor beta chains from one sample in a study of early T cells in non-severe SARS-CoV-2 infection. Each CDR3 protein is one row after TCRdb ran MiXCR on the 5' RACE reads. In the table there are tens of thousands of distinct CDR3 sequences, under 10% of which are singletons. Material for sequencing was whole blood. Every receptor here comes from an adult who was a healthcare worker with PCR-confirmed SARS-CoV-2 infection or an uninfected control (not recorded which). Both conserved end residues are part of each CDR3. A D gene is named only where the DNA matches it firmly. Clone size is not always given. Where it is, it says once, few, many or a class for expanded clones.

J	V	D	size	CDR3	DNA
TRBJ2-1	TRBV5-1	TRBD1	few	CASSLAEGQGYNEQFF	TGCGCCAGCAGCTTGGCTGAAGGACAGGGGTACAATGAGCAGTTCTTC
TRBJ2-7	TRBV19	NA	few	CASPGHSYEQYF	TGTGCCAGCCCGGGACACTCCTACGAGCAGTACTTC
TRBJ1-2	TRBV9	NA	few	CASSVDWGHGYTF	TGTGCCAGCAGCGTAGACTGGGGGCATGGCTACACCTTC
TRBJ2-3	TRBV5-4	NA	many	CASSLHPDTQYF	TGTGCCAGCAGCTTGCATCCCGATACGCAGTATTTT
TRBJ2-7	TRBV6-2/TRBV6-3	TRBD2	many	CASRPQDGGRAPYEQYF	TGTGCCAGCAGGCCCCAGGATGGCGGGAGGGCCCCCTACGAGCAGTACTTC
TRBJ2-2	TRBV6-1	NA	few	CASSGWTNTGELFF	TGTGCCAGCAGTGGGTGGACAAACACCGGGGAGCTGTTTTTT
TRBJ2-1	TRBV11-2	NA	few	CASGRDLYNEQFF	TGTGCCAGCGGCCGGGACTTGTACAATGAGCAGTTCTTC
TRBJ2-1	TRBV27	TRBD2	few	CASSPESAGVYNEQFF	TGTGCCAGCAGTCCCGAGTCCGCGGGAGTCTACAATGAGCAGTTCTTC
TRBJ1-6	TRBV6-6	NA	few	CASTTANNSPLHF	TGTGCCAGCACGACAGCTAATAATTCACCCCTCCACTTT
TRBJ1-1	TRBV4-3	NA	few	CASSQDPQGNTEAFF	TGCGCCAGCAGCCAAGATCCCCAAGGGAACACTGAAGCTTTCTTT
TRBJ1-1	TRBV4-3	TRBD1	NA	CASSQRWTGVTEAFF	TGCGCCAGCAGCCAAAGATGGACAGGGGTGACTGAAGCTTTCTTT
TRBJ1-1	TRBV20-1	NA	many	CSASKDGPLTEAFF	TGCAGTGCTAGTAAGGACGGGCCACTCACTGAAGCTTTCTTT
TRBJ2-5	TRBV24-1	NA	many	CATSDFNGEQETQYF	TGTGCCACCAGTGATTTCAACGGAGAACAAGAGACCCAGTACTTC
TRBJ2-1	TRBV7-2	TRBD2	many	CASSPGLAFSYNEQFF	TGTGCCAGCAGCCCCGGACTAGCGTTCTCCTACAATGAGCAGTTCTTC
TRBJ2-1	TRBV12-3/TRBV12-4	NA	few	CASSLELADEQFF	TGTGCCAGCAGTCTCGAACTAGCCGATGAGCAGTTCTTC
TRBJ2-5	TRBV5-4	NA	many	CASSWTTTQETQYF	TGTGCCAGCAGCTGGACTACTACCCAAGAGACCCAGTACTTC
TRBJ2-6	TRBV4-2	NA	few	CASSPTQGSGANVLTF	TGTGCCAGCAGCCCAACACAGGGATCTGGGGCCAACGTCCTGACTTTC
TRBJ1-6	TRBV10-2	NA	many	CASSEQDNSPLHF	TGCGCCAGCAGTGAGCAGGATAATTCACCCCTCCACTTT
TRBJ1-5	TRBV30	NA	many	CAWSPHWGSNQPQLF	TGTGCCTGGAGCCCGCATTGGGGGAGCAATCAGCCCCAGCTTTTT
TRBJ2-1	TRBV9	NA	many	CASSVRGSGENEQFF	TGTGCCAGCAGCGTTCGGGGGAGCGGTGAAAATGAGCAGTTCTTC
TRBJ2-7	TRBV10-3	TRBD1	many	CAISESTGGYEQYF	TGTGCCATCAGTGAGTCGACAGGGGGGTACGAGCAGTACTTC
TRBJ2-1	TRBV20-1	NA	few	CSAPSTIPYNEQFF	TGCAGTGCTCCCTCGACTATACCCTACAATGAGCAGTTCTTC
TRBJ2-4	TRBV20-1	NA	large	CSARDLDGTKNIQYF	TGCAGTGCTAGAGATCTGGACGGTACCAAAAACATTCAGTACTTC
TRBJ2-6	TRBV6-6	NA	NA	CASSHGALDSGANVLTF	TGTGCCAGCAGTCATGGGGCCCTGGACTCTGGGGCCAACGTCCTGACTTTC
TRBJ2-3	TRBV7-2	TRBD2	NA	CASSLELAADTQYF	TGTGCCAGCAGCTTAGAACTAGCGGCAGATACGCAGTATTTT
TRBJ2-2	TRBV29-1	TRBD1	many	CSVTTGGDTGELFF	TGCAGCGTGACGACAGGGGGGGACACCGGGGAGCTGTTTTTT